This entry describes one T cell receptor beta chain. The antigen remains unidentified. This sample was included in a study of CXCR3-negative and CXCR3-positive naive CD8 T cells. Findings and caveats of the study: Naive CXCR3-positive and CXCR3-negative cells shared TRBV-TRBJ usage; memory cells diverged. CXCR3-positive naive cells carried more hydrophobic TRB CDR3s than CXCR3-negative naive cells did. For memory CD8+ cells diversity was much lower, but both naive subsets had comparably high diversity.

This CDR3 contains 13 residues. Germline loops: CDR1 SQVTM, CDR2 ANQGSEA. The authors made the TRB cDNA libraries by 5' RACE using UMI labels. From the 5' RACE reads, TCRdb lists one entry per CDR3 protein and no DNA. The sample has fewer than 90,000 distinct CDR3 sequences. The receptor's source is a human donor in good health. Some clones in this sample may be carry-over from other donors' samples. The sample consisted of naive CXCR3- CD8+ T cells from blood. The subset: CD45RO-CCR7+CD27+CD95- naive CD8+ T cells lacking CXCR3 (TNR3-). The chain joins TRBV29-1 to TRBJ1-2; TCRdb gives TRBD1 as the D gene, but with no DNA this cannot be confirmed. This CDR3 is CSVPRGWKDGYTF.